This is a list of T cell receptor beta chains from one sample in a study of cytomegalovirus exposure and HLA in healthy donors. Produced via immunoSEQ multiplex PCR; TCRdb's table is partial and in-frame only. The table lists some 86,000 clones, approximately 94% of them singletons, with about 3.8% in the top ten. The sequenced sample consisted of PBMCs. The receptors shown here come from a woman between 25 and 40 years old in good health and CMV-seronegative. Each CDR3 is given without its conserved first and last residue. A D gene is named only where the DNA matches it firmly. Expanded clones get a size class; other rows say once, few or many, or leave the size out.

TRBJ2-7	TRBV7-9	-	TRBD1	ASSRQGVINYEQY
TRBJ1-5	TRBV30	-	-	AWSVLLGQPQH
TRBJ1-3	TRBV5-1	-	-	ASSQRGSGNTIY
TRBJ2-5	TRBV11-2	-	-	ASSLVRNEGTQY
TRBJ1-3	TRBV9	once	-	ASSVVAGIFSPIY
TRBJ2-1	TRBV15	-	-	ATSRDDKAGYNEQF
TRBJ2-1	TRBV5-6	-	-	ASSLMEVGGNNEQF
TRBJ2-7	TRBV4-2	-	TRBD2	ASSPWTSASSYEQY
TRBJ2-1	TRBV7-7	-	TRBD1	ASSPGQNYNEQF
TRBJ1-1	TRBV28	once	TRBD1	ASSPRTGRYTEAF
TRBJ2-7	TRBV5-1	-	TRBD1	ASRFEGQGRSEQY
TRBJ2-6	TRBV9	-	-	ASSVGGRSGANVLT
TRBJ1-3	TRBV29-1	-	-	SVCEAGNKNTIY
TRBJ2-5	TRBV11-1	-	-	ASSPRRGGETQY
TRBJ1-5	TRBV19	-	TRBD1	ASSYGTGTNQPQH
TRBJ2-7	TRBV18	-	TRBD2	ASSPAPGRASEQY
TRBJ2-6	TRBV4-1	-	-	ASSHPGSRSGANVLT
TRBJ2-1	TRBV9	-	TRBD2	ASSLGRESYNEQF
TRBJ1-1	TRBV18	once	-	ASSNVVEAF
TRBJ2-5	TRBV30	-	-	AWSGQLQETQY
TRBJ2-2	TRBV11-3	-	TRBD2	ASSVLAGVNTGELF
TRBJ1-2	TRBV30	-	-	AWSGGLFYGYT
TRBJ2-2	TRBV7-9	-	-	ASSSRGSRDTGELF
TRBJ2-7	TRBV19	-	-	ASSITPGSYEQY
TRBJ1-2	TRBV4-3	-	-	ASSQDRFNGYT
TRBJ2-3	TRBV7-3	once	-	ASSLRVSGADTQY
TRBJ2-7	TRBV19	-	-	ASTYSITDTSYEQY
TRBJ2-6	TRBV2	-	TRBD2	ASSESGGAGANVLT
TRBJ1-6	TRBV7-2	-	-	ASRRGTNSPLH
TRBJ2-7	TRBV7-2	-	TRBD2	ASSLGGGRMSYEQY
TRBJ2-7	TRBV4-1	-	-	ASSQVFGQLLYEQY
TRBJ1-2	TRBV5-1	-	-	ASSLSGYGYT
TRBJ1-3	TRBV7-3	-	-	ASSPPGGNTIY
TRBJ1-2	TRBV28	-	-	ASSVTREYGYT
TRBJ1-2	TRBV15	-	TRBD1	ATAGAGGVGYGYT
TRBJ1-5	TRBV11-2	-	TRBD1	ASSLGRQGRNQPQH